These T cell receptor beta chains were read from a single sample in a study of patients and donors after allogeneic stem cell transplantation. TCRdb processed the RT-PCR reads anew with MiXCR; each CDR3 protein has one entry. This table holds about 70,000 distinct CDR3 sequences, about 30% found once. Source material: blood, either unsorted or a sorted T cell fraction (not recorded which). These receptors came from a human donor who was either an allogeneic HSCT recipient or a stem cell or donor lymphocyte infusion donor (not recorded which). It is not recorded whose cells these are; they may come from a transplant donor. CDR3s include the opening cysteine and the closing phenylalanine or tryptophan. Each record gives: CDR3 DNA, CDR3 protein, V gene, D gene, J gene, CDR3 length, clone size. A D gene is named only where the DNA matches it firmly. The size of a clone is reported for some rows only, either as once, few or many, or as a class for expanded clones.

cdr3_nt: TGTGCCAGCAGGGAGACCGGACAGGGGTGGTTAGCTTTCTTT; cdr3_aa: CASRETGQGWLAFF; v_call: TRBV6-1; d_call: TRBD1; j_call: TRBJ1-1; cdr3_length: 14; clone_size: few
cdr3_nt: TGTGCCAGCTCACCACTCCAACTAGCGGGGAGCAATGAGCAGTTCTTC; cdr3_aa: CASSPLQLAGSNEQFF; v_call: TRBV18; d_call: TRBD2; j_call: TRBJ2-1; cdr3_length: 16; clone_size: -
cdr3_nt: TGTGCCAGCACCTCCTACCTTTTTCTCGAGCAGTACTTC; cdr3_aa: CASTSYLFLEQYF; v_call: TRBV7-9; d_call: -; j_call: TRBJ2-7; cdr3_length: 13; clone_size: few
cdr3_nt: TGTGCCAGCAGTTTCAGCAGGGGGCTAACCGGGGAGCTGTTTTTT; cdr3_aa: CASSFSRGLTGELFF; v_call: TRBV12-3/TRBV12-4; d_call: TRBD1; j_call: TRBJ2-2; cdr3_length: 15; clone_size: -
cdr3_nt: TGTGCCAGCAGCCCAACTCCGGGGGGACCCTACAATGAGCAGTTCTTC; cdr3_aa: CASSPTPGGPYNEQFF; v_call: TRBV7-3; d_call: TRBD2; j_call: TRBJ2-1; cdr3_length: 16; clone_size: -
cdr3_nt: TGTGCCAGCAGCGTTCACGCCGGCAGCAGCCTATCCTATGGCTACACCTTC; cdr3_aa: CASSVHAGSSLSYGYTF; v_call: TRBV9; d_call: -; j_call: TRBJ1-2; cdr3_length: 17; clone_size: -
cdr3_nt: TGTGCCAACCGCGGCGGGGCGGTAGGCCAATACGAGCAGTACTTC; cdr3_aa: CANRGGAVGQYEQYF; v_call: TRBV24-1; d_call: -; j_call: TRBJ2-7; cdr3_length: 15; clone_size: -
cdr3_nt: TGTGCCAGCAGTTTCCGGACAGTATATAATTCACCCCTCCACTTT; cdr3_aa: CASSFRTVYNSPLHF; v_call: TRBV27; d_call: -; j_call: TRBJ1-6; cdr3_length: 15; clone_size: -
cdr3_nt: TGTGCCAGCAGTTTCTTCGACAGGGGCGCCGGACAGACCCAGTACTTC; cdr3_aa: CASSFFDRGAGQTQYF; v_call: TRBV27; d_call: TRBD1; j_call: TRBJ2-5; cdr3_length: 16; clone_size: -
cdr3_nt: TGTGCTAGCAGCGCCCGAGAGGGGGATACGCAGTATTTT; cdr3_aa: CASSAREGDTQYF; v_call: TRBV7-7; d_call: -; j_call: TRBJ2-3; cdr3_length: 13; clone_size: -
cdr3_nt: TGCGCCAGCAGCCTGGGACAGTCTAACTATGGCTACACCTTC; cdr3_aa: CASSLGQSNYGYTF; v_call: TRBV4-1; d_call: TRBD1; j_call: TRBJ1-2; cdr3_length: 14; clone_size: few
cdr3_nt: TGTGCCAGCAGCCAAGGCCTCAAGGGACTAGCGGTAGCCAAAAACATTCAGTACTTC; cdr3_aa: CASSQGLKGLAVAKNIQYF; v_call: TRBV4-2; d_call: TRBD2; j_call: TRBJ2-4; cdr3_length: 19; clone_size: -
cdr3_nt: TGTTCTACTAGCCAGGGGCTCCTCGCTGGAAACACCATATATTTT; cdr3_aa: CSTSQGLLAGNTIYF; v_call: TRBV12-3/TRBV12-4; d_call: -; j_call: TRBJ1-3; cdr3_length: 15; clone_size: few
cdr3_nt: TGTGCCACCAGCTCGGGACTAGCGAGCGGGGAGCTGTTTTTT; cdr3_aa: CATSSGLASGELFF; v_call: TRBV15; d_call: TRBD2; j_call: TRBJ2-2; cdr3_length: 14; clone_size: few